This T cell receptor (beta chain) was profiled in a study of T-cell reconstitution after alpha-beta-depleted transplantation in children. It was with unique molecular identifiers that the TCRbeta library was prepared. Each CDR3 protein gets one entry after TCRdb re-called the PCR reads with MiXCR. Among 450,000 to 600,000 distinct CDR3 sequences listed, under 15% were seen once. The ends were cut back, 1 base at V and 6 bases at J, with 3 bases in the middle. The CDR3 contains 11 residues. This clonotype has just a few counts. What it binds is unknown. General observations from the study: Diversity of TCRbeta at day 60 was high in some patients, arising from surviving recipient T cells and thymic progenitors. Most T-cell counts and diversity one year after the transplant came from T cells that were newly produced. Several hundred rapidly expanded clones from non-depleted graft cells reportedly supplied alpha-beta T cells about two months post-transplant.

The sample consisted of PBMCs, mostly from graft donor cells, taken 360 days after TCRalphabeta/CD19-depleted stem cell transplant. The chain combines TRBV12-3 or TRBV12-4 with TRBJ2-5, with unresolved D. This TCR came from a male patient aged 10 to 17 who had a stem cell transplant for acute myeloid leukemia, so the T cells may come from the graft donor. CDR3 DNA: TGTGCCAGCAGTTTAGAGCAGACCCAGTACTTC. As protein: CASSLEQTQYF.